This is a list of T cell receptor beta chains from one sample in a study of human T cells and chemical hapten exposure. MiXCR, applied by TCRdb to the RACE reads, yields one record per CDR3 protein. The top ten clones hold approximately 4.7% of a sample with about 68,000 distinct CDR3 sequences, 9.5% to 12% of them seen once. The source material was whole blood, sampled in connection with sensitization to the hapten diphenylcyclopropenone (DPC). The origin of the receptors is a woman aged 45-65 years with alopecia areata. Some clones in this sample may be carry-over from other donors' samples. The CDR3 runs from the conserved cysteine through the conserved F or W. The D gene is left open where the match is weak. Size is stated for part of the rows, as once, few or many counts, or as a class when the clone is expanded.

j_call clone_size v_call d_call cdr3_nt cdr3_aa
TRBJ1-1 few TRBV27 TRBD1 TGTGCCAGCAGTTTATCGTGGACAGGGCCTGAAGCTTTCTTT CASSLSWTGPEAFF
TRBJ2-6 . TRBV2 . TGTGCCAGCGACTCCTCGACAATCGGCGGGGCCAACGTCCTGACTTTC CASDSSTIGGANVLTF
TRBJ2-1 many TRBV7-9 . TGTGCCAGCAGCTCCTATAGAGGCGGAAACAATGAGCAGTTCTTC CASSSYRGGNNEQFF
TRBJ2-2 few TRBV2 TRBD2 TGTGCCAGCAGTTCTGGCGGGAGTGGTAACGGGGAGCTGTTTTTT CASSSGGSGNGELFF
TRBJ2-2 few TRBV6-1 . TGTGCCAGCAGTTTCACCGGGGACACCGGGGAGCTGTTTTTT CASSFTGDTGELFF
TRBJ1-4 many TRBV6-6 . TGTGCCAGCAGTTCCCATGGCAGCGCAACTAATGAAAAACTGTTTTTT CASSSHGSATNEKLFF
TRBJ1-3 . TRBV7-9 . TGTGCCAGCATCTGGGACAACGGAAACACCATATATTTT CASIWDNGNTIYF
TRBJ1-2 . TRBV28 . TGTGCCAGCAGGTCCTATGGCTACACCTTC CASRSYGYTF
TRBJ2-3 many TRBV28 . TGTGCCAGCAGTTTACTTTCTGTTTTACGGGATACGCAGTATTTT CASSLLSVLRDTQYF
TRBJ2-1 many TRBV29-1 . TGCAGCGCCCGGACGGGGAGCTCCTACAATGAGCAGTTCTTC CSARTGSSYNEQFF
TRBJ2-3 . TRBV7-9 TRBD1 TGTGCCAGCAGCTTGACCGGGACAGGGCGCACAGATACGCAGTATTTT CASSLTGTGRTDTQYF
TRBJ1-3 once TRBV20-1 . TGCAGTGCTAGATACCGGAGCTCTGGAAACACCATATATTTT CSARYRSSGNTIYF
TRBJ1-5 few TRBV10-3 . TGTGCCATCAGTGAGAAAGGGAGCAATCAGCCCCAGCATTTT CAISEKGSNQPQHF
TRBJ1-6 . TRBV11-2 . TGTGCCAGCAGGAGGGGGAGACAGGAGAATTCACCCCTCCACTTT CASRRGRQENSPLHF
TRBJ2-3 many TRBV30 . TGTGCCTGGACCGTAGAAAACACAGATACGCAGTATTTT CAWTVENTDTQYF
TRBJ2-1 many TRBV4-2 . TGTGCCAGCAGCCAAGATCTGAGTTCCGATGAGCAGTTCTTC CASSQDLSSDEQFF
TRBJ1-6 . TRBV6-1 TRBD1 TGTGCCAGCACGGGACAGACAAATTCACCCCTCCACTTT CASTGQTNSPLHF
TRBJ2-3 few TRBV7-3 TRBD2 TGTGCCAGCAGCTTAAAGAGTACGAGCGGGGGGTTCACAGATACGCAGTATTTT CASSLKSTSGGFTDTQYF
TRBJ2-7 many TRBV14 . TGTGCCAGCAGCCAAGATTGGGCTACTCATCGAACCTACGAGCAGTACTTC CASSQDWATHRTYEQYF
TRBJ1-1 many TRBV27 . TGTGCCAGCTATTCAGGGAACAGGAAGCCCAAGTTCACTGAAGCTTTCTTT CASYSGNRKPKFTEAFF
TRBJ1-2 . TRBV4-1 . TGCGCCAGCAGTACCCGGGACGATCTTCCCAACTATGGCTACACCTTC CASSTRDDLPNYGYTF
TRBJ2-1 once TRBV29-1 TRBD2 TGCAGGACTAGCGGGACAACCTACAATGAGCAGTTCTTC CRTSGTTYNEQFF
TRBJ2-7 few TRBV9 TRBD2 TGTGCCAGCAGCCCCAGACTAGCGGGGGGTACCGAGCAGTACTTC CASSPRLAGGTEQYF
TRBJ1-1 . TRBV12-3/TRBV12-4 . TGTGCCAGTCGGGTACCCGGGGTGAACACTGAAGCTTTCTTT CASRVPGVNTEAFF
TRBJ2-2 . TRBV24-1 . TGTGCCACCAGTGGTCACGCGAACACCGGGGAGCTGTTTTTT CATSGHANTGELFF
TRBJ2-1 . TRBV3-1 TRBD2 TGTGCCAGCAGCCAAGAAGGACTAGCGGGAGGGGTAGAGAGTCATGAGCAGTTCTTC CASSQEGLAGGVESHEQFF
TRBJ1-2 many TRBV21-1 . TGTGCCAGCAGCAAACCCACTCGGACAGGGGGCTTTAGGAATGGCTACACCTTC CASSKPTRTGGFRNGYTF
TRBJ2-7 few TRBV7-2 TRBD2 TGTGCCAGCAGCCCCGGGGGACTAGCGGGAGGGCAGTACTTC CASSPGGLAGGQYF
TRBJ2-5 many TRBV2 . TGTGCCAGCAGTGTTGACAGGCAAGAGACCCAGTACTTC CASSVDRQETQYF
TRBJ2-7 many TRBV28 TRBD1 TGTGCCAGCAGTTCCCCCGGGACAGGGGGCAAGAGGTACGAGCAGTACTTC CASSSPGTGGKRYEQYF
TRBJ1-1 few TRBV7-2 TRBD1 TGTGCCAGCAGGGCACTACAGGGGAAAGCTTTCTTT CASRALQGKAFF
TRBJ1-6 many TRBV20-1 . TGCAGTGCTAGAGAGCCTGGGGGCAGGGAGAATTCACCCCTCCACTTT CSAREPGGRENSPLHF
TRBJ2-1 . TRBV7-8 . TGTGCCAGCAGCTTAGGGAGGGGCCTAAGACAAAACAATGAGCAGTTCTTC CASSLGRGLRQNNEQFF
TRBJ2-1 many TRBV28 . TGTGCCAGCAAGGGTAGGCCAGGGGAGCAGTTCTTC CASKGRPGEQFF
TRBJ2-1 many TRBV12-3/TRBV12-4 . TGTGCCAGCAGGTGGACTCGCTACAATGAGCAGTTCTTC CASRWTRYNEQFF
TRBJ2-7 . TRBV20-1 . TGCAGTGCTAGAGATAGCATAACAATCGGCGAGCAGTACTTC CSARDSITIGEQYF
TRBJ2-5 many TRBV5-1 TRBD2 TGCGCCAGCAGCACCGGACTAGCGGGGGCCCTCCAAGAGACCCAGTACTTC CASSTGLAGALQETQYF
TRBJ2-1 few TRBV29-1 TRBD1 TGCAGCGTTGAAGGGACAGGGGGCAGGGATGAGCAGTTCTTC CSVEGTGGRDEQFF
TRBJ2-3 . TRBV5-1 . TGCGCCAGCAGCTTGGATACTAACACAGATACGCAGTATTTT CASSLDTNTDTQYF
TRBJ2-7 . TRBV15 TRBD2 TGTGCCACCAGCAGACAACCGACTAGCGGGAGCCACGAGCAGTACTTC CATSRQPTSGSHEQYF
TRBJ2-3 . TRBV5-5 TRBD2 TGTGCCAGCAGCTTGGGGACTAGCGGGAGCACAGATACGCAGTATTTT CASSLGTSGSTDTQYF